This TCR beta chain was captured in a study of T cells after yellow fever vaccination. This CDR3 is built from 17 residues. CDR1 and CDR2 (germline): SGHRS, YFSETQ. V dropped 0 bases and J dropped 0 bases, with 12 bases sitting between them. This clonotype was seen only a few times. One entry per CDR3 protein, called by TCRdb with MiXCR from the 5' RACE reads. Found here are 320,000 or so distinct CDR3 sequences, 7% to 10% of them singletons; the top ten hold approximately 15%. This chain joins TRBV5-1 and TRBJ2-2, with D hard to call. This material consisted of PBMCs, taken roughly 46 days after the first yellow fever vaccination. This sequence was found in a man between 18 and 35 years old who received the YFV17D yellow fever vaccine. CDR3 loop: CASSLAAEGSNTGELFF. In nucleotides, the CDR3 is TGCGCCAGCAGCTTGGCCGCGGAAGGCTCGAACACCGGGGAGCTGTTTTTT.